Below are 8 T cell receptor beta chains sequenced from a single sample in a study of T cells in Graves' hyperthyroidism and ophthalmopathy. Using RNA transcripts as the source, TCR beta CDR3 regions were amplified. Initially, a first-round RT-PCR of the TCR CDR3 employed the HTBI primer set. TCRdb re-called the multiplex PCR reads with MiXCR, one entry per CDR3 protein. The data show under 300,000 distinct CDR3 sequences, 25% to 30% seen once. Source material: blood. The receptors were gathered from a man aged 40-49 years with Graves' hyperthyroidism that later progressed to Graves' ophthalmopathy.

The genes are TRBV3-1 and TRBJ2-7, with TRBD1 identical over 7 bases. The CDR3 has 14 amino acids. Germline V gene lookup returns CDR1 LGHDT and CDR2 YNNKEL (reference sequence). Losses at the gene ends were 3 bases for V and 6 bases for J; bases not matched to a gene: 8. The CDR3 sequence: CASSQQRDSSEQYF. The DNA for the CDR3 is TGTGCCAGCAGCCAGCAGAGGGACAGCTCCGAGCAGTACTTC.

The V gene is TRBV6-2 or TRBV6-3, the J gene TRBJ2-5, with D possibly matching TRBD2 (6 bases). Germline values: CDR1 MNHEY, CDR2 SVGEGT. V was cut by 5 bases and J by 5 bases, with 15 bases left in between. The CDR3 contains 14 residues. The CDR3 is CASSTYGGRETQYF. CDR3 sequence (DNA): TGTGCCAGCAGTACCTACGGGGGACGGGAGACCCAGTACTTC.

Ten or more counts support this clonotype. V usage is TRBV29-1 and J usage is TRBJ2-5; D gene uncertain. There are 11 residues in the CDR3. From germline, CDR1 is SQVTM and CDR2 ANQGSEA. Trimming cost V 7 bases and J 5 bases, with 11 bases left between them. In DNA, the CDR3 is TGCAGCGCTTACAGCTGGGAGACCCAGTACTTC. Translated, it gives CSAYSWETQYF.

This clonotype was picked up many times. The chain has TRBV28 and TRBJ1-2; maybe TRBD1 (5 bases). CDR3 size: 14 residues. Trimming stripped 4 bases from V and 5 bases from J, with 14 bases between. CDR1 is MDHEN, CDR2 SYDVKM, per germline. CDR3 sequence: CASSSGGSGYGYTF. CDR3 bases: TGTGCCAGCAGTTCGGGGGGGTCCGGATATGGCTACACCTTC.

V and J are TRBV29-1 and TRBJ1-2, with 7 bases fitting TRBD1. V trimming: 6 bases; J trimming: 4 bases; junction bases outside the gene matches: 8. Germline V CDR1 and CDR2: SQVTM, ANQGSEA. The CDR3 extends over 13 amino acids. CDR3 loop: CSVATGTLYGYTF. The DNA for the CDR3 is TGCAGCGTCGCGACAGGGACCCTCTATGGCTACACCTTC.

Only a few counts were recorded for this clonotype. V gene TRBV20-1 combines with J gene TRBJ2-7, with D perhaps TRBD1 or TRBD2 (7 bases each). Germline CDR1 is DFQATT and CDR2 is SNEGSKA (reference sequence). The CDR3 has 13 amino acids. Trimming shortened V by 0 bases and J by 12 bases, and 18 bases separated the two germline ends. The CDR3 is CSARDRGRQGVYF. The CDR3 region has the DNA TGCAGTGCTAGAGATCGCGGGAGACAGGGCGTGTACTTC.

This clonotype occurred many times. CDR3 nucleotides: TGTGCCAGTAGTAGGGATGACAGCACTGAAGCTTTCTTT. It codes for CASSRDDSTEAFF. The gene calls are TRBV19 and TRBJ1-1, with D perhaps TRBD1 (5 bases). Trimming pared 4 bases from V and 4 bases from J, leaving 10 bases between. This CDR3 region has 13 residues. Per germline, CDR1 LNHDA and CDR2 SQIVND (reference sequence). Looking up the rest from reference TRBV19 and TRBJ1-1 gives the full variable domain: DGGITQSPKYLFRKEGQNVTLSCEQNLNHDAMYWYRQDPGQGLRLIYYSQIVNDFQKGDIAEGYSVSREKKESFPLTVTSAQKNPTAFYLCASSRDDSTEAFFGQGTRLTVV.

This clonotype was picked up many times. The genes are TRBV6-5 and TRBJ1-2; 9 bases map to TRBD1. Trimming at V came to 7 bases and at J to 4 bases, leaving 13 bases not matched to a gene. The CDR3 is 16 amino acids. Per germline, CDR1 MNHEY and CDR2 SVGAGI. CDR3 loop: CASISPGTGLAYGYTF. CDR3 bases: TGTGCCAGCATCAGCCCCGGGACAGGGTTGGCCTATGGCTACACCTTC.